The sequence of this T cell receptor beta chain was determined in a study of T cells in localized non-small cell lung cancer (dated by TCRdb to about 2020). Broadly, across the study: The study analyzed T cell repertoires of a few hundred early-stage NSCLC patients, comparing tumors and uninvolved tumor-adjacent lungs. The cohort consisted of 236 treatment-naive NSCLC patients whose localized lung tumors had been resected. A mean age of around 66 years was recorded for the NSCLC patients, of whom under 150 were male and more than 95 were female. Overall study results and their limits: Because of the exploratory design, TCR variables were selected using unadjusted p-values without false-discovery rate correction. Longer overall survival was associated with higher blood T cell density, whereas shorter survival was associated with higher adjacent-lung clonality. A median of 57 of the top 100 tumor clones were detected in paired uninvolved adjacent lung, and some 29 of these tumor clones were also found among the top 100 clones of the paired uninvolved adjacent lung. Because multi-region tumor sequencing was not performed, intratumor heterogeneity could not be ruled out. The highest T cell clonality was observed in uninvolved tumor-adjacent lung, where clonality exceeded that of tumor, suggesting that antigenic responses were more focused in uninvolved tumor-adjacent lung.

TCR beta CDR3 regions were sequenced from DNA using the immunoSEQ Assay. The study's processing was this. To compute T cell density, TCR beta template counts were normalized to usable DNA, which was estimated by amplifying housekeeping genes. The preseqR package was used to estimate richness by extrapolating to 400,000 templates for PBMC samples and to 120,000 templates for tissue samples. Clonality was defined by subtracting Pielou's evenness from one. Differential abundance testing on productive amino-acid clonotypes, with a minimum total count of 5 and an alpha of 0.1, was used to identify tissue-enriched TCRs. Repertoire overlap between compartments was quantified with the Jaccard Index and Morisita Overlap Index. GLIPH clustered TCR beta CDR3s with public tetramer-defined viral CDR3s; viral motifs required at least three viral sequences plus V-gene enrichment. TCRdb obtained this table from immuneACCESS and retained in-frame rearrangements with V and J assigned. These tables miss some clones; where compared with another copy, unresolved V genes account for less than half of the shortfall, and the remainder is unexplained. The V and J calls and clone size are taken from that table; D and trimming were inferred from the DNA. The sample includes under 95,000 clones, with 80% observed a single time. The top ten clones comprise roughly 9% of the sample.

About this clone: Its target antigen remains unknown. Base qualities were left out, and no much larger clone turns up one base away.

At diagnosis, tumor, uninvolved tumor-adjacent lung and peripheral blood were collected and then preserved as a mix of FFPE and fresh-frozen material. Blood samples were analyzed as peripheral blood mononuclear cells for TCR repertoire profiling. Here the sequenced sample was peripheral blood, taken before any cancer treatment. This clonotype was sampled from a female donor aged 60 or older with stage I lung adenocarcinoma.

This receptor carries the CDR3 CASSYGSAPYNEQFF. The nucleotide sequence is TGTGCCAGCAGTTACGGGTCGGCCCCTTACAATGAGCAGTTCTTC. The chain is assembled from TRBV6-6 and TRBJ2-1, with no reliable assignment of the D segment. V gives up 2 bases and J gives up 4 bases, and the segment between their germline ends measures 12 bases. The CDR3 covers 15 residues, taking in both the cysteine and the phenylalanine. Solely the CDR3 DNA is kept, with 45 bases framed from the first base. As encoded in the germline V gene (reference sequence), CDR1 is MNHNY while CDR2 is SVGAGI.